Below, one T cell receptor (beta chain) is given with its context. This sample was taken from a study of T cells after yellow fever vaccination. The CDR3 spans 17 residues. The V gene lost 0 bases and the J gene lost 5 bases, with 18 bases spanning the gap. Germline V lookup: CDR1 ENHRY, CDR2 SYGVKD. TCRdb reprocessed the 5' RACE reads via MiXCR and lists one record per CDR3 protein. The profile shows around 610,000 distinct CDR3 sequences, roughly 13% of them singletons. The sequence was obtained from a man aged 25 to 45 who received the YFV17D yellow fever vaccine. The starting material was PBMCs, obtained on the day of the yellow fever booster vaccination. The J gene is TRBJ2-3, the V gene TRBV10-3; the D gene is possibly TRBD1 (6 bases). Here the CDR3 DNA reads TGTGCCATCAGTGAGTCGAGGGGCAGGGGTCGTGTAGATACGCAGTATTTT. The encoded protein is CAISESRGRGRVDTQYF.